This T cell receptor beta chain was sequenced during a study of sequential checkpoint blockade in melanoma. The treatment is: randomized to nivolumab then ipilimumab (arm A) or the reverse (arm B). None of the patients previously received DNA-damaging chemotherapy. Looked up from germline, CDR1 is LNHDA and CDR2 is SQIVND (reference sequence). The CDR3 consists of 16 residues. The V and J ends lost 1 base and 3 bases, in that order; junction bases with no gene match: 8. Using immunoSEQ multiplex PCR, the repertoire was profiled, and TCRdb retains in-frame clones only, with some absent. The data show tens of thousands of clones, roughly 84% seen once.

The sequence was collected from a human donor with melanoma. The chain uses TRBV19 and TRBJ2-5, with TRBD1 matching over 7 bases. The source material was CD8+ T cells sorted from blood (inferred from file names), sampled from a patient given nivolumab and ipilimumab in sequence. The CDR3 reads CASSIGTGPTEETQYF. CDR3 sequence (DNA): TGTGCCAGTAGTATAGGGACAGGCCCCACCGAAGAGACCCAGTACTTC.